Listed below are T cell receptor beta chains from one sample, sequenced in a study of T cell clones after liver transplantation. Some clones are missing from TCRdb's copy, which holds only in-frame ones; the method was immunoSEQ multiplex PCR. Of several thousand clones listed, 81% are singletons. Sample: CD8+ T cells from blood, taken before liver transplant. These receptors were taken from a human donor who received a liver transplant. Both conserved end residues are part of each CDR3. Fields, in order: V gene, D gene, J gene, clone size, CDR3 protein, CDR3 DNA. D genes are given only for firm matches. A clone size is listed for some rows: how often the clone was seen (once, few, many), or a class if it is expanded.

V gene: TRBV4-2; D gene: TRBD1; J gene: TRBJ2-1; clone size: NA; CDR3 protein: CASSQGSGQTYNEQFF; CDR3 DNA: TGTGCCAGCAGCCAAGGGTCGGGACAGACATACAATGAGCAGTTCTTC
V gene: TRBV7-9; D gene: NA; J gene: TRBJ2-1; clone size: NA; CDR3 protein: CASSPLASYNEQFF; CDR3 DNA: TGTGCCAGCAGCCCCCTTGCCTCCTACAATGAGCAGTTCTTC
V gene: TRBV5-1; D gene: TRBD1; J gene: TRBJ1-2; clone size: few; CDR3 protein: CASSPVPGQGQRNYGYTF; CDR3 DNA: TGCGCCAGCAGCCCTGTACCGGGACAGGGGCAAAGGAACTATGGCTACACCTTC
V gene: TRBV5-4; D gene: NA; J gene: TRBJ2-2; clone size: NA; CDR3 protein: CASSREEQNTGELFF; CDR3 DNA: TGCGCCAGCAGCCGAGAGGAGCAGAACACCGGGGAGCTGTTTTTT
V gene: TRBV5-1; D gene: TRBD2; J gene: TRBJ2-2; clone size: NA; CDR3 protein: CASSLGTSTSGELFF; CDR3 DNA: TGCGCCAGCAGCTTGGGGACTAGCACCTCCGGGGAGCTGTTTTTT
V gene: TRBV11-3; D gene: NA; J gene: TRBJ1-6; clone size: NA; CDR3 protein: CASSMDGPNSPLHF; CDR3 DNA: TGTGCCAGCAGCATGGACGGACCAAATTCACCCCTCCACTTT
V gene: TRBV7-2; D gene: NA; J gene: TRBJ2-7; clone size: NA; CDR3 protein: CASGPPHYEQYF; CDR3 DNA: TGTGCCAGCGGCCCCCCTCACTACGAGCAGTACTTC
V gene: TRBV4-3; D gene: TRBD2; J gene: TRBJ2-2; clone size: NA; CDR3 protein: CASSPKIVAGSDTGELFF; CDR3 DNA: TGCGCCAGCAGCCCAAAGATAGTAGCGGGGAGCGACACCGGGGAGCTGTTTTTT
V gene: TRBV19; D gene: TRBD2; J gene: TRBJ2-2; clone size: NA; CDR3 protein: CASSIGGPGTSGGVFGELFF; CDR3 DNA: TGTGCCAGTAGTATTGGAGGGCCCGGGACTAGCGGGGGGGTGTTCGGGGAGCTGTTTTTT
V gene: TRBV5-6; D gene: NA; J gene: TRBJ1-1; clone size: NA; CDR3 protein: CASSLGEAEAFF; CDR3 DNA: TGTGCCAGCAGCTTGGGGGAGGCTGAAGCTTTCTTT
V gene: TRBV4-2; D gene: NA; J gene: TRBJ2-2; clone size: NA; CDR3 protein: CASITLPGATGELFF; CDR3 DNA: TGTGCCAGCATTACTTTACCGGGGGCCACCGGGGAGCTGTTTTTT
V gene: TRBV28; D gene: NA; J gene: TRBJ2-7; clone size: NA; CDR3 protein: CASRIQGRREQYF; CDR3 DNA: TGTGCCAGCAGAATACAGGGTCGGAGGGAGCAGTACTTC
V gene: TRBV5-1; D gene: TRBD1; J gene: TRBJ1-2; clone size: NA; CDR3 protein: CASSLDARQGAGGYTF; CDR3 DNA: TGCGCCAGCAGCTTGGACGCCCGACAGGGGGCCGGAGGCTACACCTTC
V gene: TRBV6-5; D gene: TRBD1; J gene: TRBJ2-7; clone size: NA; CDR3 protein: CASSYSGQVYSYEQYF; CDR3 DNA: TGTGCCAGCAGTTACTCGGGACAGGTCTACTCCTACGAGCAGTACTTC
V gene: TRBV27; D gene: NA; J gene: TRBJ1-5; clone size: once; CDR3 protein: CASMGGGSNQPQHF; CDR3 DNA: TGTGCCAGCATGGGGGGAGGTAGCAATCAGCCCCAGCATTTT
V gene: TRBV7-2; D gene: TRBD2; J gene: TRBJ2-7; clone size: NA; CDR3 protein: CASSSPRETQKFYEQYF; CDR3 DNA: TGTGCCAGCAGTTCCCCGCGGGAGACACAAAAATTCTACGAGCAGTACTTC
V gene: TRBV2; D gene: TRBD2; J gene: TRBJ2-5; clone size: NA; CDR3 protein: CASSPRLAVRETQYF; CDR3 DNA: TGTGCCAGCAGCCCCCGACTAGCGGTCCGGGAGACCCAGTACTTC
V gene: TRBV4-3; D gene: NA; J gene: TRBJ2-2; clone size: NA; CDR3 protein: CASSQEGTPGELFF; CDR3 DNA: TGCGCCAGCAGCCAAGAGGGAACGCCCGGGGAGCTGTTTTTT
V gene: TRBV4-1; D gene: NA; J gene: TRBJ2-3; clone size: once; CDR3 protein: CASSQDSGGTGEWSDTQYF; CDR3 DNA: TGCGCCAGCAGCCAAGATAGCGGAGGAACGGGGGAATGGTCAGATACGCAGTATTTT
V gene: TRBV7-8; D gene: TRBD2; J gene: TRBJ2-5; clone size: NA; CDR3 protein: CASSSWTSQKETQYF; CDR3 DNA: TGTGCCAGCAGCTCATGGACTAGCCAGAAAGAGACCCAGTACTTC
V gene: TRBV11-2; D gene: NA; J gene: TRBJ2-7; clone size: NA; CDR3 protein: CASSLADYEQYF; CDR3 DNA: TGTGCCAGCAGCTTAGCGGACTACGAGCAGTACTTC
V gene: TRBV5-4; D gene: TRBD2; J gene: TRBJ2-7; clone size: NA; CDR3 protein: CASSSEWGGEQYF; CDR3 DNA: TGTGCCAGCAGCTCCGAATGGGGGGGGGAGCAGTACTTC
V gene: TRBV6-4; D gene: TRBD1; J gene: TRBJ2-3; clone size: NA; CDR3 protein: CASSDGQGADTQYF; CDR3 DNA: TGTGCCAGCAGTGACGGACAGGGGGCAGATACGCAGTATTTT
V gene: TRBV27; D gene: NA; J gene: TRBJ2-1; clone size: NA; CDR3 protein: CASTSDSRRYNEQFF; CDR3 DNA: TGTGCCAGCACCTCCGACAGTAGAAGATACAATGAGCAGTTCTTC
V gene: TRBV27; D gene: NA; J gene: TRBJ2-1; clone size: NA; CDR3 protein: CASSLETSSNNEQFF; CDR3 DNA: TGTGCCAGCAGTTTAGAAACTAGCAGCAACAATGAGCAGTTCTTC
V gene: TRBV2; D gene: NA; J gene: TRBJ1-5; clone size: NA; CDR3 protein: CASSEGGREDNQPQHF; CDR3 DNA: TGTGCCAGCAGTGAAGGTGGCAGGGAAGACAATCAGCCCCAGCATTTT
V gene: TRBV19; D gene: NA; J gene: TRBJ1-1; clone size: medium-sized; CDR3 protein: CASSPGGTEAFF; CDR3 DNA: TGTGCCAGTAGCCCTGGGGGCACTGAAGCTTTCTTT
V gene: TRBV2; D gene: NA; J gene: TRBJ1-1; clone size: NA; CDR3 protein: CASSREGRRDTEAFF; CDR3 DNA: TGTGCCAGCAGTCGGGAGGGTCGTAGGGACACTGAAGCTTTCTTT
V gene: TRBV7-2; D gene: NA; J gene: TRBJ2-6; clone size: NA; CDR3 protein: CTSSRGTVIGANVLTF; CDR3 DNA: TGTACCAGCAGCCGAGGGACTGTTATTGGGGCCAACGTCCTGACTTTC
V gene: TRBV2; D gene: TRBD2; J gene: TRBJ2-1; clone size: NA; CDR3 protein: CASSDPGGGTEQFF; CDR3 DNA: TGTGCCAGCAGTGACCCCGGGGGGGGGACTGAGCAGTTCTTC
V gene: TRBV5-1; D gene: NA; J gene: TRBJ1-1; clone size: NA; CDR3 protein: CASSFGGPEATEAFF; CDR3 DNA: TGCGCCAGCAGCTTTGGGGGACCGGAGGCCACTGAAGCTTTCTTT
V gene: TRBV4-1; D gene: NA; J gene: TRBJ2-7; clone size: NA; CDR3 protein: CASSQDGGAYYEQYF; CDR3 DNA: TGCGCCAGCAGCCAAGATGGGGGGGCCTACTACGAGCAGTACTTC
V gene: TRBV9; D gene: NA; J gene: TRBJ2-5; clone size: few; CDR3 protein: CASSSGDVETQYF; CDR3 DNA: TGTGCCAGCAGCTCAGGTGACGTGGAGACCCAGTACTTC
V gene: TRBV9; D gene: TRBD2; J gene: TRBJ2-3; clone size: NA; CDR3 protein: CASSAKRESSDTQYF; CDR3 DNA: TGTGCCAGCAGCGCCAAGCGGGAGTCGTCAGATACGCAGTATTTT
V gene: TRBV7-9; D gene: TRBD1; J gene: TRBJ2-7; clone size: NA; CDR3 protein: CASSLVGQGRSYEQYF; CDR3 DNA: TGTGCCAGCAGCTTAGTTGGACAGGGTCGCTCCTACGAGCAGTACTTC
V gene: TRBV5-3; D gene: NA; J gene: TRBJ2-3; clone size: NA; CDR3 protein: CASSKGHDVVDTQYF; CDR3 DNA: TGTGCCAGCAGCAAGGGACATGACGTCGTAGATACGCAGTATTTT
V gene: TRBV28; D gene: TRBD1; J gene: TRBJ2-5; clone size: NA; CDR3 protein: CASSRDRGPGEQYF; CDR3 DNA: TGTGCCAGCAGCCGCGACAGGGGGCCGGGGGAGCAGTACTTC
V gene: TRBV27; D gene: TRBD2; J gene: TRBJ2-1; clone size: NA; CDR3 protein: CASTVAGGRYNEQFF; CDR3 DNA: TGTGCCAGCACAGTAGCGGGGGGGCGTTACAATGAGCAGTTCTTC
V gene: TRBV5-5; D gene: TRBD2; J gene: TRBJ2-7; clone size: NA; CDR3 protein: CASSLADTSGYEQYF; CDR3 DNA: TGTGCCAGCAGCTTGGCCGATACTAGCGGTTACGAGCAGTACTTC
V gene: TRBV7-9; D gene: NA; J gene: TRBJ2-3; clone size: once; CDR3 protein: CASRAQRKADTQYF; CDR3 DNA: TGTGCCAGCAGGGCTCAACGGAAGGCAGATACGCAGTATTTT
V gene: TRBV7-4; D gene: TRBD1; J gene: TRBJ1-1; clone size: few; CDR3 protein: CASSLRDRGQDYTEAFF; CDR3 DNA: TGTGCCAGCAGCTTAAGGGACAGGGGGCAAGACTACACTGAAGCTTTCTTT
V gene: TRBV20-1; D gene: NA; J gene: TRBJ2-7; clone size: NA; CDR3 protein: CSASGVEQYF; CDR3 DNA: TGCAGTGCGAGTGGGGTCGAGCAGTACTTC
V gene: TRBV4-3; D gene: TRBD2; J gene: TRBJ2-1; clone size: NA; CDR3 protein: CASSQDRTSGRGHEQFF; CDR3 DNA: TGCGCCAGCAGCCAAGATAGGACTAGCGGGAGAGGTCATGAGCAGTTCTTC
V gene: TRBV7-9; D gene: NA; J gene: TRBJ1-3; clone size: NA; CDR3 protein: CASKGGSGNTIYF; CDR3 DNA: TGTGCCAGCAAAGGGGGCTCTGGAAACACCATATATTTT
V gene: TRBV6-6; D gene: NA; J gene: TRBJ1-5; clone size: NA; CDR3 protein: CASRWEGENQPQHF; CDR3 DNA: TGTGCCAGCAGGTGGGAGGGGGAGAATCAGCCCCAGCATTTT
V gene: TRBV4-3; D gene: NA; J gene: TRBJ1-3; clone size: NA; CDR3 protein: CASSRGDTDGNTIYF; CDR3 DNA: TGCGCCAGCAGCAGGGGGGACACCGATGGAAACACCATATATTTT
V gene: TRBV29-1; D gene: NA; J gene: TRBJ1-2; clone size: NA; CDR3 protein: CSVVLGFYGYTF; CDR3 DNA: TGCAGCGTTGTTCTGGGATTTTATGGCTACACCTTC
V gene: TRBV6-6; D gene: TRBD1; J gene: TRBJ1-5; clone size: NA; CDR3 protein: CASSWDRTNQPQHF; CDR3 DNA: TGTGCCAGCAGCTGGGACAGGACCAATCAGCCCCAGCATTTT
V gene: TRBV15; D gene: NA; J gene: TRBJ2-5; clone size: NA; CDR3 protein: CATSLGRGGETQYF; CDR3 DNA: TGTGCCACCAGCCTAGGCAGGGGCGGAGAGACCCAGTACTTC
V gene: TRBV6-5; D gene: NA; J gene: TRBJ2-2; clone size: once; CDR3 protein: CASSYAWTGELFF; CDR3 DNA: TGTGCCAGCAGTTACGCGTGGACCGGGGAGCTGTTTTTT
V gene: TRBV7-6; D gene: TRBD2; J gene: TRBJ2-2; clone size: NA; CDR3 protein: CASSHSGRAGGELFF; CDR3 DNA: TGTGCCAGCAGCCACAGCGGGAGGGCCGGCGGGGAGCTGTTTTTT